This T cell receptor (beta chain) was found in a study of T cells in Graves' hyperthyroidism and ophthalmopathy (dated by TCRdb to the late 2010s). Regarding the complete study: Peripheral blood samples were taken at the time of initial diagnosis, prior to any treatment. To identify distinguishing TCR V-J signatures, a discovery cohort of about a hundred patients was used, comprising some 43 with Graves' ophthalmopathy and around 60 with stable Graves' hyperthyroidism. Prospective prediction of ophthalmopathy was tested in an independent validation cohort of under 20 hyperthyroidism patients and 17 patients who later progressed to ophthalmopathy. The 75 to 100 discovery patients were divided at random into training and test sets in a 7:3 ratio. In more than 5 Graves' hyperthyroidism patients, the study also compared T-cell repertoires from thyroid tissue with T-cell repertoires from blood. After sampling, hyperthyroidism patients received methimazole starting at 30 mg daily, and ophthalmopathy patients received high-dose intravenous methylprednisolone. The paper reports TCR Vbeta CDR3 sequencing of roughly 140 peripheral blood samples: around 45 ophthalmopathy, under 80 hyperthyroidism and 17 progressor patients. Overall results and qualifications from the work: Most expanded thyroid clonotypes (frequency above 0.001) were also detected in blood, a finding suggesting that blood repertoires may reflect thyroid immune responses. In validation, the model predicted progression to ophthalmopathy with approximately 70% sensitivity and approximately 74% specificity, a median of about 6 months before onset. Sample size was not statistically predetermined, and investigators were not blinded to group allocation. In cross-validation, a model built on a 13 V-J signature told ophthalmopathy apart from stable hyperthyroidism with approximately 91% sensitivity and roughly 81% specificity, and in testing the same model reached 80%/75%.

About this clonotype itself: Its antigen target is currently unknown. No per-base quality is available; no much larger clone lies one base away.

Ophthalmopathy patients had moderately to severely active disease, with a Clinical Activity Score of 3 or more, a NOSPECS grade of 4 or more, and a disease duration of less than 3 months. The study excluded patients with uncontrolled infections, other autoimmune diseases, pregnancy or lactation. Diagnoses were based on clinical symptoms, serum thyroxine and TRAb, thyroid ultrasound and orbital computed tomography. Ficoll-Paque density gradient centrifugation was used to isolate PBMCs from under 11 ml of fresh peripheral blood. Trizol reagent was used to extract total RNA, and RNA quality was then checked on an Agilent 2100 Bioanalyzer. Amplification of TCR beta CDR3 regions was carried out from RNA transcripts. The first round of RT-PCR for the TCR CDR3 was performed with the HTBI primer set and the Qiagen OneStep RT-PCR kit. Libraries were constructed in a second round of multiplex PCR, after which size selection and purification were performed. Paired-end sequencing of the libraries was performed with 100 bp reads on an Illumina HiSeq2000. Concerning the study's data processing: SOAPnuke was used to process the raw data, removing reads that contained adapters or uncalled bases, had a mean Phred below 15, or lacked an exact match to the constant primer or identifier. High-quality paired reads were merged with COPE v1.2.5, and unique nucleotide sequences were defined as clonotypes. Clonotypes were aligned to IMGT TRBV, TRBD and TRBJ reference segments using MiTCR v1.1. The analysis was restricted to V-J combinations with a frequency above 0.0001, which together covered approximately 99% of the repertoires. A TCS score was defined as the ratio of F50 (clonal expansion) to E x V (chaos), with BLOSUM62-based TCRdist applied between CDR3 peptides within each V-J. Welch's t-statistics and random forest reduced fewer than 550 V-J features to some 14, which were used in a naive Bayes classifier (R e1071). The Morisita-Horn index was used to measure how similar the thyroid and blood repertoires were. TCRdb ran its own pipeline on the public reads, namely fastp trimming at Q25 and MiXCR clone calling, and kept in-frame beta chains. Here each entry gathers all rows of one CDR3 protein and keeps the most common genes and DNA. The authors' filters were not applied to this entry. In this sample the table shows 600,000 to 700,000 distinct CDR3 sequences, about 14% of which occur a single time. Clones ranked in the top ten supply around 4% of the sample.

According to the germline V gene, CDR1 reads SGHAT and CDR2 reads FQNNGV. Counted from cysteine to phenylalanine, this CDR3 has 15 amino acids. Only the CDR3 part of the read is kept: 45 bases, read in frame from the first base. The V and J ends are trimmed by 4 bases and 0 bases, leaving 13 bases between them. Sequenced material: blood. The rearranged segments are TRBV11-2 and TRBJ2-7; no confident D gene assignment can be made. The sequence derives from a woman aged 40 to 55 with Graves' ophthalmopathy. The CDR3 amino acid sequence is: CASSSPRMSSYEQYF. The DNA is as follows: TGTGCCAGCAGCTCGCCCAGGATGAGCTCCTACGAGCAGTACTTC.